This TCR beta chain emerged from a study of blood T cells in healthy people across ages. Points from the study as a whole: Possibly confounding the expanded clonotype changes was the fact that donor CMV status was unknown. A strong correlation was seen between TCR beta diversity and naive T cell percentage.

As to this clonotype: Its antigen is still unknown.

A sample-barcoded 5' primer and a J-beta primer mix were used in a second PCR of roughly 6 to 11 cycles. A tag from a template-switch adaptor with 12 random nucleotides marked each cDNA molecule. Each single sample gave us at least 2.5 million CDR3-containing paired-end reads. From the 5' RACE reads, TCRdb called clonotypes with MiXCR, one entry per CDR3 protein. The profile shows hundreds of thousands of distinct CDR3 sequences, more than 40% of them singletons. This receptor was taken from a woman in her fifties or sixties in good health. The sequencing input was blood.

The CDR3 here is CATSDSSRIYGYTF. The CDR3 DNA reads as TGTGCCACCAGTGATTCGTCAAGAATCTATGGCTACACCTTC. The gene calls are TRBV24-1 and TRBJ1-2; D is undetermined. This CDR3 has 14 residues. CDR1 and CDR2 (germline): KGHDR, SFDVKD. Trimming stripped 2 bases from V and 4 bases from J, with 10 bases between.